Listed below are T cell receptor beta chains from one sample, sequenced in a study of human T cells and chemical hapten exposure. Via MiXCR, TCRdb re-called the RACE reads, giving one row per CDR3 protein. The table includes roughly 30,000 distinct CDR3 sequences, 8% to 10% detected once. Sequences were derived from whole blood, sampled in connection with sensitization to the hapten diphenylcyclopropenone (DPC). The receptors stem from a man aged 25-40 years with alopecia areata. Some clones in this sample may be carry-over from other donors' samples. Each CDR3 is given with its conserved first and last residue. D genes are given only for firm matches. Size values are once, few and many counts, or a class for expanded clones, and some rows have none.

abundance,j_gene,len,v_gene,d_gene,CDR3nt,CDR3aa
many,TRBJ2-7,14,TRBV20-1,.,TGCAGTGCTACCCTGGACCCGGACCTATACGAGCAGTACTTC,CSATLDPDLYEQYF
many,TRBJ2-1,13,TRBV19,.,TGTGCCAGTAGTATGCGTTCGGATAATGAGCAGTTCTTC,CASSMRSDNEQFF
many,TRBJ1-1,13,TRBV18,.,TGTGCCAGCTCACCACCTGGTTTGGGAGTCTTTGCCTTT,CASSPPGLGVFAF
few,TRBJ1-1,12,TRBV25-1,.,TGTGCCAGCGCGCAGGGCGGCACTGAAGCTTTCTTT,CASAQGGTEAFF
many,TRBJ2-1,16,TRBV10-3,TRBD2,TGTGCCACCGGCAAGCGGGAGGGCCCCCAGGGCAATGAGCAGTTCTTC,CATGKREGPQGNEQFF
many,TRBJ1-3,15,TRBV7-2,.,TGTGCCAGCAGCTCGAGAGGGGGCTCTGGAAACACCATATATTTT,CASSSRGGSGNTIYF
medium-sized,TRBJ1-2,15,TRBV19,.,TGTGCCAGTAGTATGGTCCAGGGTTCCATCTATGGCTACACCTTC,CASSMVQGSIYGYTF
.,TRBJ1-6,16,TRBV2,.,TGTGCCAGCAGAGCGACGTTTAGCTCCTATAATTCACCCCTCCACTTT,CASRATFSSYNSPLHF
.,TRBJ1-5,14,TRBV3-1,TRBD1,TGTGCCAGCAGCCAGGGGACAGGCCATCAGCCCCAGCATTTT,CASSQGTGHQPQHF
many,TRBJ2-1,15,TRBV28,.,TGTGCCAGCAGCAACTACGCGAGCTCCTACAATGAGCAGTTCTTC,CASSNYASSYNEQFF
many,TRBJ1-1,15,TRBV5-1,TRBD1,TGCGCCAGCAGCCCCGGGACAGCTAAGAACACTGAAGCTTTCTTT,CASSPGTAKNTEAFF
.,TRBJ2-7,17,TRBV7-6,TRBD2,TGTGCCAGCAGCTCAATTACCGGACTAGCGGAGGGGCTTGAGCAGTACTTC,CASSSITGLAEGLEQYF
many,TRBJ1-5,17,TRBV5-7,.,TGTGCCAGCAGCTTGGACCGGGCTGACTATAGCAATCAGCCCCAGCATTTT,CASSLDRADYSNQPQHF
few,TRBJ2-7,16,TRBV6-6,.,TGTGCCAGCAGTTACTCGAAATCTGGGTGGAACTACGAGCAGTACTTC,CASSYSKSGWNYEQYF
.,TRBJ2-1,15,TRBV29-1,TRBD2,TGCAGCGTTCGGGAGCGGGAGGGCCCCTACAATGAGCAGTTCTTC,CSVREREGPYNEQFF
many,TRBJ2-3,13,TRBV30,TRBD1,TGTGCCTGGGGGACAGGGGGCACAGATACGCAGTATTTT,CAWGTGGTDTQYF
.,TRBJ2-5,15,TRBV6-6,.,TGTGCCAGCAGTTACGTTGGGACCCCCCAAGAGACCCAGTACTTC,CASSYVGTPQETQYF
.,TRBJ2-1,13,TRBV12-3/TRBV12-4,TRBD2,TGTGCCAGCAGTTTATCGGGACTAGCGGGTGAGGTCTTC,CASSLSGLAGEVF
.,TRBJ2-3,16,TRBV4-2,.,TGTGCCAGCAGCCAAGAAGGGTCCACGACCACAGATACGCAGTATTTT,CASSQEGSTTTDTQYF
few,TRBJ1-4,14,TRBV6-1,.,TGTGCCAGCAGTGAATGGGCAGTTAATGAAAAACTGTTTTTT,CASSEWAVNEKLFF
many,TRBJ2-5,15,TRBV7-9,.,TGTGCCAGCAGACCCGGGGATAGCGTACAAGAGACCCAGTACTTC,CASRPGDSVQETQYF
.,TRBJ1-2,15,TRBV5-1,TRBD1,TGCGCCAGCAGCTTGGACCCAGGGGGAGGCTATGGCTACACCTTC,CASSLDPGGGYGYTF
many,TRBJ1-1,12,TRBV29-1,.,TGCAGCTACAAGAGGGAAGTCCCTGAAGCTTTCTTT,CSYKREVPEAFF
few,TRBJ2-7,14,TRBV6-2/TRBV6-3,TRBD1,TGTGCCAGCAGTGTACCGGGACAGGGCGGAGAGCAGTACTTC,CASSVPGQGGEQYF
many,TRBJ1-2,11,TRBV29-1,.,TGCAGCGTTGAACGGGAGAATGGCTACACCTTC,CSVERENGYTF
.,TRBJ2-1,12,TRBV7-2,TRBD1,TGTGCCGGCAGCTCTGACAGGGATGAGCAGTTCTTC,CAGSSDRDEQFF
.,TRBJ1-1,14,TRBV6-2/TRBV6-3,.,TGTGCCAGCAGCCTGGATGGGTGGACAAGCGAAGCTTTCTTT,CASSLDGWTSEAFF